A selection of T cell receptor beta chains follows, all from one sample in a study of T cell responses to AZD1222 COVID-19 vaccine. Clones were sequenced by immunoSEQ multiplex PCR, and TCRdb holds only the in-frame ones, with some missing. The table shows 100,000 or so clones, with approximately 91% occurring only once. The material sequenced was peripheral blood, taken on day 0 of AZD1222 vaccination. The receptors were gathered from an adult in good health. The CDR3 runs from the conserved cysteine through the conserved F or W.

V gene	J gene	CDR3 protein
TRBV7-9	TRBJ2-1	CASSLGDRDEFF
TRBV24-1	TRBJ1-5	CATSDPTIDNQPQHF
TRBV12-3/TRBV12-4	TRBJ2-6	CASALLGANVLTF
TRBV29-1	TRBJ1-2	CSVEGEGFGYGYTF
TRBV6-5	TRBJ1-5	CASKGYSNQPQHF
TRBV3-1/TRBV3-2	TRBJ2-3	CASSFLAGGPGDTQYF
TRBV13	TRBJ2-7	CASRRTGETYEQYF
TRBV6-1	TRBJ2-3	CASSEPPNPTDTQYF
TRBV7-9	TRBJ1-2	CASSTGFTGYTF
TRBV28	TRBJ2-7	CATRTISSYEQYF
TRBV6-5	TRBJ2-7	CASSPGVHEQYF
TRBV7-2	TRBJ2-3	CASVAVVTQYF
TRBV7-8	TRBJ1-5	CASSRDSQNQPQHF
TRBV25-1	TRBJ2-5	CACRGGLAGPNQETQYF
TRBV10-3	TRBJ1-2	CATKPQENYGYTF
TRBV29-1	TRBJ2-2	CSVKLAGVETGELFF
TRBV9	TRBJ1-3	CASGVGRMRNTIYF
TRBV19	TRBJ1-1	CASSIGEIAFF
TRBV28	TRBJ1-6	CASSYRSPLHF
TRBV12-5	TRBJ2-6	CASGLTGGAGANVLTF
TRBV7-2	TRBJ1-2	CASSLVGTGNYGYTF
TRBV5-1	TRBJ1-2	CASSLGSGQNNYGYTF
TRBV5-1	TRBJ1-2	CASSQDANYGYTF
TRBV10-3	TRBJ1-2	CAISTWTGGSSNYGYTF
TRBV7-9	TRBJ1-2	CASSLELELGYGYTF
TRBV6-5	TRBJ1-6	CASSYSGGYNSPLHF
TRBV7-8	TRBJ1-1	CASSLYRGIRYTEAFF
TRBV27	TRBJ1-3	CASSLSPPASPGNTIYF
TRBV7-8	TRBJ1-1	CASSLDGYTEAFF
TRBV4-2	TRBJ2-3	CASSQDPNYSGTQYF
TRBV28	TRBJ2-4	CASSLWEGASKNIQYF
TRBV28	TRBJ2-1	CASSIPGQGALNEQFF
TRBV5-1	TRBJ1-4	CASRTGTGMSNEKLFF
TRBV28	TRBJ2-5	CASSYVRGTQYF
TRBV6-5	TRBJ1-5	CASSLPGQGVPVKHF
TRBV6-1	TRBJ2-5	CASSEAFGREETQYF
TRBV29-1	TRBJ2-3	CSVSGQGLDTQYF
TRBV19	TRBJ1-3	CASRLDGNTIYF
TRBV24-1	TRBJ2-5	CATSAGDRGRETQYF
TRBV3-1/TRBV3-2	TRBJ1-2	CASSQAGRDYGYTF
TRBV4-1	TRBJ1-1	CASSQAGLTNTEAFF
TRBV11-2	TRBJ2-4	CASSLDYLSQGVAKNIQYF
TRBV2	TRBJ1-2	CASTEHRSGRGLYGYTF
TRBV29-1	TRBJ2-3	CSVELRSPGRQNTQYF
TRBV7-9	TRBJ2-5	CASSSGVAETQYF